These T cell receptor beta chains were read from a single sample in a study of cytomegalovirus exposure and HLA in healthy donors. Assay used: immunoSEQ multiplex PCR; TCRdb lists only in-frame clones, some missing. The sample lists 90,000 or so clones, roughly 85% occurring once. Sequences were obtained from PBMCs. The receptors come from a man younger than 30 in good health and CMV-seropositive. CDR3s include the opening cysteine and the closing phenylalanine or tryptophan. Where a row states a size, it is once, few, many or the class of an expanded clone; other rows omit it.

cdr3_aa j_call clone_size v_call
CASSQYEGAGTEAFF TRBJ1-1 once TRBV14
CASRVVVGRGLNEQFF TRBJ2-1 - TRBV5-1
CASSPQGAYEQYF TRBJ2-7 - TRBV7-9
CASKSHNYGYTF TRBJ1-2 few TRBV2
CASGTAINYGYTF TRBJ1-2 once TRBV12-5
CASRDYRVRYGYTF TRBJ1-2 - TRBV2
CAWSVDSGLGYGYTF TRBJ1-2 - TRBV30
CASSSPDRAGGYTF TRBJ1-2 - TRBV7-9
CASSLTRYNEQFF TRBJ2-1 once TRBV7-3
CASSVSITTGNTIYF TRBJ1-3 few TRBV11-2
CASSQANRGRAKNIQYF TRBJ2-4 - TRBV4-1
CASSTDRDNEQYF TRBJ2-7 once TRBV5-1
CASSSGTGDPHSYEQYF TRBJ2-7 - TRBV7-9
CASSLAQAANTGELFF TRBJ2-2 - TRBV7-9
CASSPNSGNTIYF TRBJ1-3 - TRBV5-4
CASSDRYTEAFF TRBJ1-1 - TRBV2
CASSQESQATNEKLFF TRBJ1-4 - TRBV4-1
CASSLRGYEQYF TRBJ2-7 - TRBV28
CASSPGQAQETQYF TRBJ2-5 - TRBV5-8
CASSPTGGTGELFF TRBJ2-2 - TRBV18
CASSVAGTGSDEQFF TRBJ2-1 - TRBV11-2
CASSQSYAAPLEKLFF TRBJ1-4 - TRBV14
CASSSGLAGASGWETQYF TRBJ2-5 - TRBV11-2
CASSQGTEETQYF TRBJ2-5 few TRBV4-2
CASSLGLAGDTDTQYF TRBJ2-3 - TRBV5-8